Following are 12 T cell receptor beta chains from one sample sequenced in a study of blood T cell repertoires in COVID-19. The data were produced by immunoSEQ multiplex PCR, yet TCRdb's version contains in-frame clones alone and is incomplete. Among under 85,000 clones listed, under 90% were seen once. Sequenced sample: peripheral blood. The receptors were sampled from a man aged 45-65 years with COVID-19, enrolled during active disease.

The CDR3 spells CASSYSKTSGGYTF. The CDR3 region has the DNA TGTGCCAGCAGTTACTCGAAGACTTCGGGGGGCTACACCTTC. The V call is TRBV6-2 or TRBV6-3, the J call TRBJ1-2, with D uncertain. The V gene lost 0 bases and the J gene lost 8 bases, with 13 bases spanning the gap. CDR1 is MNHEY and CDR2 is SVGEGT in the germline V gene. The length of the CDR3 is 14 residues.

This chain uses TRBV30 with TRBJ1-2, with a possible D match to TRBD1 (5 bases). Trimming removed 7 bases at V and 2 bases at J, with 23 bases between. Germline CDR1 GTSNPN, CDR2 SVGIG (reference sequence). The CDR3 consists of 16 residues. The CDR3 loop reads CAFALAETRGNYGYTF. CDR3 nucleotides: TGTGCCTTTGCTCTGGCGGAAACCCGGGGGAACTATGGCTACACCTTC.

The chain employs TRBV6-6 and TRBJ2-1; unclear D gene. Germline loops: CDR1 MNHNY, CDR2 SVGAGI (reference sequence). The V and J ends lost 2 bases and 7 bases respectively, with 6 bases between them. CDR3 length equals 12 residues. As DNA, the CDR3 is TGTGCCAGCAGTTACGTGGCAAATGAGCAGTTCTTC. Its protein product is CASSYVANEQFF.

V and J are TRBV7-3 and TRBJ2-6, with 7 bases lining up with TRBD1. The CDR3 has 13 residues. Germline assignment: CDR1 SGHTA and CDR2 FQGTGA. With 6 bases clipped from V and 10 bases from J, the junction kept 6 bases outside the gene matches. CDR3 residues: CASRRTGVNVLTF. In nucleotides, the CDR3 is TGTGCCAGCAGGCGAACAGGGGTAAACGTCCTGACTTTC.

The rearrangement links TRBV6-2 or TRBV6-3 to TRBJ1-2; D uncertain. Trimming removed 2 bases at V and 4 bases at J, with 11 bases between. The germline V gene encodes CDR1 MNHEY and CDR2 SVGEGT. This CDR3 has 14 amino acids. CDR3 nucleotides: TGTGCCAGCAGTTACGGAGGGATCTTCTATGGCTACACCTTC. The encoded protein is CASSYGGIFYGYTF.

This rearrangement joins TRBV6-5 to TRBJ1-3; unclear D gene. The V gene lost 2 bases and the J gene lost 0 bases, with 8 bases spanning the gap. Germline V gene sequence: CDR1 MNHEY, CDR2 SVGAGI. The length of the CDR3 is 15 residues. CDR3 loop: CASSYDGSSGNTIYF. CDR3 nucleotide sequence: TGTGCCAGCAGTTACGACGGGAGCTCTGGAAACACCATATATTTT.

This clone was seen a few times. The CDR3 protein is CASSPGSLATNEKLFF. For the CDR3, the DNA is TGTGCCAGCAGCCCAGGAAGCTTAGCAACTAATGAAAAACTGTTTTTT. J is TRBJ1-4 and V is TRBV9; no clear D gene. Trimming stripped 4 bases from V and 0 bases from J, with 13 bases between. Germline CDR1 reads SGDLS; CDR2 reads YYNGEE. This CDR3 spans 16 amino acids.

V is TRBV18 and J is TRBJ2-7; D is possibly TRBD2 (6 bases). CDR1 KGHSH and CDR2 LQKENI come from the germline V gene. V dropped 2 bases and J dropped 2 bases, with 13 bases sitting between them. This CDR3 is 15 amino acids long. The CDR3 spells CASSPGAGIPYEQYF. The CDR3 region has the DNA TGTGCCAGCTCACCAGGGGCGGGGATCCCCTACGAGCAGTACTTC.

This clone came up once. The CDR3 reads CASSQDWKGATGELFF. DNA for the CDR3: TGCGCCAGCAGCCAAGATTGGAAGGGGGCAACCGGGGAGCTGTTTTTT. The chain has TRBV4-1 and TRBJ2-2; 7 nucleotides match TRBD1. CDR1 MGHRA and CDR2 YSYEKL come from the germline V gene. This CDR3 has 16 amino acids. Trimming at V came to 0 bases and at J to 5 bases, leaving 6 bases not matched to a gene.

This clone was recorded once. The V and J genes are TRBV14 and TRBJ1-1; 7 bases agree with TRBD1. Germline V CDR1 and CDR2: SGHDN, FVKESK. Trimming at V came to 4 bases and at J to 4 bases, leaving 6 bases not matched to a gene. The CDR3 consists of 14 residues. This CDR3 is CASSRTGESTEAFF. In DNA, the CDR3 is TGTGCCAGCAGCCGCACAGGGGAGAGCACTGAAGCTTTCTTT. The full variable domain, in which reference TRBV14 and TRBJ1-1 provide the parts outside the CDR3, is EAGVTQFPSHSVIEKGQTVTLRCDPISGHDNLYWYRRVMGKEIKFLLHFVKESKQDESGMPNNRFLAERTGGTYSTLKVQPAELEDSGVYFCASSRTGESTEAFFGQGTRLTVV.

This chain joins TRBV5-8 and TRBJ2-2; possibly TRBD1 for D (6 bases). Trimming removed 3 bases at V and 8 bases at J, with 17 bases between. CDR1 SGHTS and CDR2 YDEGEE come from the germline V gene. The CDR3 has 15 amino acids. The CDR3 spells CASSSGQPRPGELFF. CDR3 sequence (DNA): TGTGCCAGCAGCTCCGGACAGCCCCGTCCGGGGGAGCTGTTTTTT. The whole variable domain, filled in from reference TRBV5-8 and TRBJ2-2, reads EAGVTQSPTHLIKTRGQQATLRCSPISGHTSVYWYQQALGLGLQFLLWYDEGEERNRGNFPPRFSGRQFPNYSSELNVNALELEDSALYLCASSSGQPRPGELFFGEGSRLTVL.

The rearrangement links TRBV18 to TRBJ1-2, with 7 positions matching TRBD1. V gave up 2 bases and J gave up 6 bases; unmatched junction bases: 12. CDR1 and CDR2 (germline): KGHSH, LQKENI. This CDR3 is 16 amino acids long. The CDR3 nucleotides are TGTGCCAGCTCACCAAACCCCACGACAGGGTTCCATGGCTACACCTTC. Its translation: CASSPNPTTGFHGYTF.